Listed below are T cell receptor beta chains from one sample, sequenced in a study of control samples from healthy donors and cancer patients. Sequencing was performed with immunoSEQ multiplex PCR; in TCRdb, only in-frame clones are kept and a portion is missing. This table has 120,000 to 150,000 clones, 80% to 95% appearing once. Sequencing was carried out using blood. These receptor sequences come from a man aged 25-40 years in good health. Both conserved end residues are part of each CDR3. D genes are given only for firm matches. The size of a clone is reported for some rows only, either as once, few or many, or as a class for expanded clones.

TGTGCCACCAGTATGGCCGGTTGGGAGACCCAGTACTTC | CATSMAGWETQYF | TRBV24-1 | NA | 13 | TRBJ2-5 | NA
TGTGCCAGCAGTGAAGGGGCAGGGGGCAGACAAGAGACCCAGTACTTC | CASSEGAGGRQETQYF | TRBV6-1 | TRBD1 | 16 | TRBJ2-5 | once
TGTGCCAGCAGTGACGCATTAGGGCAGATCAATGAGCAGTTCTTC | CASSDALGQINEQFF | TRBV2 | NA | 15 | TRBJ2-1 | NA
TGCAGCGTTGATAACCCCCAGGGGGCAACCTACAATGAGCAGTTCTTC | CSVDNPQGATYNEQFF | TRBV29-1 | TRBD1 | 16 | TRBJ2-1 | NA
TGTGCCAGCAGCGAAGGAGGCGGCACTGAAGCTTTCTTT | CASSEGGGTEAFF | TRBV7-3 | NA | 13 | TRBJ1-1 | NA
TGTGCCGTACAGGGGGCGGACTATGGCTACACCTTC | CAVQGADYGYTF | TRBV24-1 | TRBD1 | 12 | TRBJ1-2 | NA
TGTGCCTGGAGTTACCTGGGACAGGGGAACGAGCAGTACTTC | CAWSYLGQGNEQYF | TRBV30 | TRBD1 | 14 | TRBJ2-7 | NA
TGTGCCAGCAGGAGGGGCCCAGGTCAGAACACTGAAGCTTTCTTT | CASRRGPGQNTEAFF | TRBV21-1 | NA | 15 | TRBJ1-1 | NA
TGTGCCAGCAGTTCCCATGGGGGGCCAAGGAGCTCCTACGAGCAGTACTTC | CASSSHGGPRSSYEQYF | TRBV28 | NA | 17 | TRBJ2-7 | once
TGTGCCAGCAGGCAGCCACGAACTAGCACAGATACGCAGTATTTT | CASRQPRTSTDTQYF | TRBV6-5 | NA | 15 | TRBJ2-3 | NA
TGTGCCAGCAGTGAACACCTAGCGGGGGGGCCACGCACAGATACGCAGTATTTT | CASSEHLAGGPRTDTQYF | TRBV2 | TRBD2 | 18 | TRBJ2-3 | NA
TGTGCCAGTGCCCAGGCCAGGGGCGCTACAGATACGCAGTATTTT | CASAQARGATDTQYF | TRBV19 | NA | 15 | TRBJ2-3 | NA
TGTGCCAGCAGCTCTGGACAAGGCAATCAGCCCCAGCATTTT | CASSSGQGNQPQHF | TRBV7-9 | NA | 14 | TRBJ1-5 | NA
TGCGCCAGCAGCCAAGTCCCCGAGGGGGGCACAGATACGCAGTATTTT | CASSQVPEGGTDTQYF | TRBV4-1 | NA | 16 | TRBJ2-3 | NA
TGTGCCATCAGCGGGACAGGGGACAATGAGCAGTTCTTC | CAISGTGDNEQFF | TRBV10-3 | TRBD1 | 13 | TRBJ2-1 | NA
TGCGCCAGCAGCGAGGGTTCGGACTTGGATACGCAGTATTTT | CASSEGSDLDTQYF | TRBV5-1 | NA | 14 | TRBJ2-3 | NA
TGTGCCATCAGTGAGGCCAGGACTACCTACGAGCAGTACTTC | CAISEARTTYEQYF | TRBV10-3 | NA | 14 | TRBJ2-7 | NA
TGTGCCAGCAGCCAAGATAGGGCCTCGCGGGACAGGAACACCATATATTTT | CASSQDRASRDRNTIYF | TRBV3-1/TRBV3-2 | TRBD1 | 17 | TRBJ1-3 | NA
TGTGCCAGCAGTGAGACAGGGGAAGGCTCTGGGGCCAACGTCCTGACTTTC | CASSETGEGSGANVLTF | TRBV6-4 | TRBD1 | 17 | TRBJ2-6 | NA
TGCAGCGTTGAAGCGGGCAGGGCGGGGAAGGGGAACTATGGCTACACCTTC | CSVEAGRAGKGNYGYTF | TRBV29-1 | NA | 17 | TRBJ1-2 | NA
TGTGCCAGCAGCTTAGAACCAAACCTAAACAATGAGCAGTTCTTC | CASSLEPNLNNEQFF | TRBV11-2 | NA | 15 | TRBJ2-1 | NA
TGTGCCAGCAGCCAAAGGACAGTAATGAACACTGAAGCTTTCTTT | CASSQRTVMNTEAFF | TRBV14 | NA | 15 | TRBJ1-1 | once
TGTGCCAGCAGTTCAAACAGGGGGCCCGAGCAGTACTTC | CASSSNRGPEQYF | TRBV12-3/TRBV12-4 | TRBD1 | 13 | TRBJ2-7 | NA
TGTGCCAGCAGTTCAATATTTAGCGGGGTGGGCACAGATACGCAGTATTTT | CASSSIFSGVGTDTQYF | TRBV27 | TRBD2 | 17 | TRBJ2-3 | NA
TGCGCCAGCAGGTCGGGACTAGTGTTAGAGCTGGGCCCGGTTGAGACGCAGTATTTT | CASRSGLVLELGPVETQYF | TRBV5-1 | TRBD2 | 19 | TRBJ2-3 | NA
TGTGCCAGCAGCTTGGCCTCCTACACGGATACTAATGAAAAACTGTTTTTT | CASSLASYTDTNEKLFF | TRBV5-5 | NA | 17 | TRBJ1-4 | NA
TGTGCCAGCAGCGAGAGAGGGACTTCGGGACTAGAGGGGGAGCTGTTTTTT | CASSERGTSGLEGELFF | TRBV9 | TRBD2 | 17 | TRBJ2-2 | NA
TGTGCCATCAGTGTAGGAGGCTCCGAGCAGTACTTC | CAISVGGSEQYF | TRBV10-3 | NA | 12 | TRBJ2-7 | NA
TGCAGCGCCGACCTTGGATTTCTGTCTGAAGCTTTCTTT | CSADLGFLSEAFF | TRBV29-1 | NA | 13 | TRBJ1-1 | NA
TGTGCTAGTGGTCCTGACCCGGGCTATGGTGGCTACACCTTC | CASGPDPGYGGYTF | TRBV12-5 | NA | 14 | TRBJ1-2 | once